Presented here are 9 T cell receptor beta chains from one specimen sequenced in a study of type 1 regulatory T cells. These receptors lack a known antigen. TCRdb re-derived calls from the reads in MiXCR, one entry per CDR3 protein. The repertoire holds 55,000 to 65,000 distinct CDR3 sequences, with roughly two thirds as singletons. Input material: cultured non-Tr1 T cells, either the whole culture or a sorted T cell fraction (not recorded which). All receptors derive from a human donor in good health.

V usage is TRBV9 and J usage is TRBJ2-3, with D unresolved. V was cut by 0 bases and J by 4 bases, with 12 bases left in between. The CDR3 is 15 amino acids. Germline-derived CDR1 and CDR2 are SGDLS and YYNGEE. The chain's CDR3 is CASSVGASDADTQYF. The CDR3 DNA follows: TGTGCCAGCAGCGTAGGGGCTAGTGACGCAGATACGCAGTATTTT.

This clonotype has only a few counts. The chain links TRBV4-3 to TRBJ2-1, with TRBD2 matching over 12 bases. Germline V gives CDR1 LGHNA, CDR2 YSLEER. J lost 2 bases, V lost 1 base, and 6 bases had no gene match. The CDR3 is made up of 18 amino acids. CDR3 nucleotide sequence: TGCGCCAGCAGCCAAGGGTTCCTAGCGGGAGGGCCCTACAATGAGCAGTTCTTC. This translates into CASSQGFLAGGPYNEQFF.

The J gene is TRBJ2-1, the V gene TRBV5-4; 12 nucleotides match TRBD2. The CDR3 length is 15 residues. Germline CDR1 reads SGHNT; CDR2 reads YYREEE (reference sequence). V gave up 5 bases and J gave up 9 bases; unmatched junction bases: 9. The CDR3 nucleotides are TGTGCCAGCAGGAACCGGACTAGCGGGATTAGTGAGCAGTTCTTC. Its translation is CASRNRTSGISEQFF. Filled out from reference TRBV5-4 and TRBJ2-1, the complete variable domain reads ETGVTQSPTHLIKTRGQQVTLRCSSQSGHNTVSWYQQALGQGPQFIFQYYREEENGRGNFPPRFSGLQFPNYSSELNVNALELDDSALYLCASRNRTSGISEQFFGPGTRLTVL.

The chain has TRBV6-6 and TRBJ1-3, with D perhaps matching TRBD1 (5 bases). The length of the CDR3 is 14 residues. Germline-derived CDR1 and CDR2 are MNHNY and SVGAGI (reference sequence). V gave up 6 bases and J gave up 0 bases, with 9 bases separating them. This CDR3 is CASRGTGSGNTIYF. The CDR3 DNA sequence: TGTGCCAGCAGAGGGACCGGCTCTGGAAACACCATATATTTT.

The CDR3, as DNA: TGTGCCAGCAGCTTGCCCGGAAACAATCAGCCCCAGCATTTT. This encodes CASSLPGNNQPQHF. The genes are TRBV5-6 and TRBJ1-5; D gene ambiguous. With 1 base removed from V and 3 bases from J, the gap between germline ends came to 8 bases. The CDR3 length is 14 residues. Germline V gene data show CDR1 as SGHDT and CDR2 as YYEEEE.

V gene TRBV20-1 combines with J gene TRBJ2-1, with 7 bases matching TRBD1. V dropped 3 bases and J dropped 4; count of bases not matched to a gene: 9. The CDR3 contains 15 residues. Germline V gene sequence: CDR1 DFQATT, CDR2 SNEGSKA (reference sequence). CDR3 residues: CSASYPGQTYNEQFF. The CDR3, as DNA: TGCAGTGCTAGCTATCCGGGACAGACTTACAATGAGCAGTTCTTC.

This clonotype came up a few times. CDR3 bases: TGTGCCAGTAAGTCTGGGGTGATGAACACTGAAGCTTTCTTT. Amino acid sequence: CASKSGVMNTEAFF. The V gene is TRBV19, the J gene TRBJ1-1, with D unresolved. The germline gives CDR1 LNHDA, CDR2 SQIVND (reference sequence). The CDR3 is made up of 14 amino acids. Trimming removed 7 bases at V and 0 bases at J, with 12 bases between.

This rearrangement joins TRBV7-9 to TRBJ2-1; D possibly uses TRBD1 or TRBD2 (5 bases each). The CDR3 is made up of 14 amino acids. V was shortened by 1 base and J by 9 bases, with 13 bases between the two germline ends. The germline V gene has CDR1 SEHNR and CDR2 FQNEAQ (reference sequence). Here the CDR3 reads CASSLGGFDGEQFF. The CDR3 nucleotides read TGTGCCAGCAGCTTAGGGGGGTTCGACGGTGAGCAGTTCTTC.

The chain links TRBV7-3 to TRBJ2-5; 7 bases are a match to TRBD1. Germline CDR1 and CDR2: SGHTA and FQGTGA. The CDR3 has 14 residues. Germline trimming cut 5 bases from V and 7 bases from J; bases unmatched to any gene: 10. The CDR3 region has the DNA TGTGCCAGCAGCCTAGGGACAGCACTGGGGACCCAGTACTTC. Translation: CASSLGTALGTQYF.